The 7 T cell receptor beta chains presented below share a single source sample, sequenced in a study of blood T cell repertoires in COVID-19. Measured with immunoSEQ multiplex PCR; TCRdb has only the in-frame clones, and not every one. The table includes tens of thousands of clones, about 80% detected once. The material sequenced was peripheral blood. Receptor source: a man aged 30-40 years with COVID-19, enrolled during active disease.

CDR3 loop: CASSPGTGSYEQYF. In DNA form, the CDR3 reads TGTGCCAGCAGCCCCGGGACAGGGTCCTACGAGCAGTACTTC. V and J are TRBV6-6 and TRBJ2-7, with 9 nucleotides matching TRBD1. This CDR3 spans 14 amino acids. Trimming removed 6 bases from V and 1 base from J; junction bases left unmatched: 4. Germline CDR1 and CDR2: MNHNY and SVGAGI (reference sequence).

CDR3 amino acids: CASRDSGESNQPQHF. CDR3 nucleotides: TGTGCCAGCAGAGATTCAGGGGAAAGCAATCAGCCCCAGCATTTT. The chain has TRBV13 and TRBJ1-5; weak D call: TRBD1 (6 bases). This CDR3 contains 15 residues. V lost 6 bases and J 1 base, leaving 13 bases between the germline ends. Germline V gene lookup returns CDR1 PRHDT and CDR2 FYEKMQ (reference sequence).

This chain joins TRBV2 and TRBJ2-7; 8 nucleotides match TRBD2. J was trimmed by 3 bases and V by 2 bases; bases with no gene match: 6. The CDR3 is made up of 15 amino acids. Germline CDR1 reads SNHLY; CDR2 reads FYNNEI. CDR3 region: CASSEMGGRNYEQYF. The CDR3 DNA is TGTGCCAGCAGTGAAATGGGCGGGAGGAACTACGAGCAGTACTTC.

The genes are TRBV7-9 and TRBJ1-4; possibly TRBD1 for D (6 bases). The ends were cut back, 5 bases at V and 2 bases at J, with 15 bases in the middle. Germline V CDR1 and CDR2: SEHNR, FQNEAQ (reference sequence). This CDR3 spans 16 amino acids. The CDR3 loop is CASSPQGWGTNEKLFF. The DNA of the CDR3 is TGTGCCAGCAGCCCCCAGGGGTGGGGGACTAATGAAAAACTGTTTTTT.

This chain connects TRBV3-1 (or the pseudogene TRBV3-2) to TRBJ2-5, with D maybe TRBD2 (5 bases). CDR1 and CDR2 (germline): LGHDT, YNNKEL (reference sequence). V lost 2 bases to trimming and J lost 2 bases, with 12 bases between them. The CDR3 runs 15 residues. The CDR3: CASSQRLRLQETQYF. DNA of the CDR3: TGTGCCAGCAGCCAAAGACTACGCCTTCAAGAGACCCAGTACTTC.

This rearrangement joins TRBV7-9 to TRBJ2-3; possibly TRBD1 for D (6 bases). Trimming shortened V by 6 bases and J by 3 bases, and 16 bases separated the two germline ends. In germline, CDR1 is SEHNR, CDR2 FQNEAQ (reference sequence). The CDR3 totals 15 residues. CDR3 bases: TGTGCCAGCAGTACCGGGACATCGGGTACAGATACGCAGTATTTT. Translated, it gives CASSTGTSGTDTQYF.

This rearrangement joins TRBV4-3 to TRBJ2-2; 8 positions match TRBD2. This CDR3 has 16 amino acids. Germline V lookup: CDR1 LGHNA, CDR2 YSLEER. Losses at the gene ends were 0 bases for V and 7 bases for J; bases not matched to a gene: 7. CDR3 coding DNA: TGCGCCAGCAGCCAAGAATACGGGAGGGCCATCGGGGAGCTGTTTTTT. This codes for CASSQEYGRAIGELFF.